Below, one TCR beta chain is given with its context. Clones were read by immunoSEQ multiplex PCR, and TCRdb kept only the in-frame ones, dropping some. Counted here are 57,000 or so clones, around 85% occurring once; the ten biggest clones make up more than 14%. The data were taken from a study of blood T cell repertoires in COVID-19. Germline V CDR1 and CDR2: KGHSH, LQKENI. The V and J ends lost 4 bases and 2 bases respectively, with 8 bases between them. The CDR3 spans 13 residues. The origin of this receptor is a human donor in a cohort sampled during active COVID-19. Sample: peripheral blood. The rearrangement joins TRBV18 to TRBJ1-2, with D hard to call. CDR3 region: CASSREGNYGYTF. CDR3 in DNA: TGTGCCAGCTCACGTGAGGGCAACTATGGCTACACCTTC.